This paragraph covers one T cell receptor beta chain sequence. Its antigen is still unknown. At one of its ends the junction is not consistent with the germline gene, which may arise from a read error. The sample comes from a study of beta chain features in type 1 diabetes. Expressed TCRB transcripts were sequenced because the entire RNA isolate underwent reverse transcription. The study sequenced naive, central memory and regulatory T cell samples to an average of about 3.5 million reads. The method was immunoSEQ multiplex PCR; TCRdb's version includes in-frame clones alone and lacks a portion of them. The sample yields over 500,000 clones, 15% seen once. The CDR3 runs to 18 residues. Looked up from germline, CDR1 is SGDLS and CDR2 is YYNGEE. Study-wide findings and caveats: Whether TCRB rearrangement is influenced by HLA type went unresolved here.

Every single donor gave one heparinised blood draw, and these averaged around 0.12 L. Based on CD45RO/CCR7/CD25/CD127/CD95/CD27, CD4+ regulatory, stem cell-like memory, naive and central memory cells were sorted. The sequenced sample consisted of naive CD4+ T cells from blood. This clonotype was obtained from a man between 18 and 29 years old in good health. The V gene is TRBV9, the J gene TRBJ2-4; 8 bases fit TRBD2. DNA for the CDR3: TGTGCCAGCAGCGTAGCGGCTCCGGGACTAGAGGGCAAAAACATTCAGTGCTTC. Translation: CASSVAAPGLEGKNIQCF.